One sample yielded the 17 T cell receptor beta chains listed below, sequenced in a study of CD8+ T cells in alopecia areata. After isolation, RNA underwent reverse transcription to generate cDNA as the sequencing template. The method was immunoSEQ multiplex PCR; TCRdb's version includes in-frame clones alone and lacks a portion of them. This table has about 290,000 clones, over 45% appearing once. Treatment defined: oral pan-JAK inhibitor, 5-10 mg twice daily. Material: CD4+ T cells sorted from blood, obtained at week 24, from a patient treated with tofacitinib. The receptors originated from a human donor with alopecia areata.

This chain links TRBV30 with TRBJ1-1; D unclear. Trimming took off 0 bases at V and 8 bases at J, with 19 bases between the two ends. The CDR3 extends over 15 amino acids. Germline-derived CDR1 and CDR2 are GTSNPN and SVGIG (reference sequence). CDR3 sequence: CAWSVNPHAVGEAFF. Written as DNA, the CDR3 is TGTGCCTGGAGTGTAAACCCCCACGCGGTTGGGGAAGCTTTCTTT.

The chain is built from TRBV6-6 and TRBJ1-2; weak D call: TRBD1 (6 bases). This CDR3 is built from 13 residues. The germline CDR1 and CDR2 sequences are MNHNY and SVGAGI (reference sequence). V was trimmed by 5 bases and J by 8 bases, leaving 15 bases between them. The chain's CDR3 is CASSQTGLGGYTF. The CDR3 DNA reads as TGTGCCAGCAGTCAGACAGGTCTCGGCGGCTACACCTTC.

This chain uses TRBV10-3 with TRBJ2-3; D might be TRBD2 (6 bases). V lost 10 bases and J 4 bases, leaving 6 bases between the germline ends. CDR3 size: 10 residues. The germline V gene encodes CDR1 ENHRY and CDR2 SYGVKD. CDR3 bases: TGTGCCACTAGCGCAGATACGCAGTATTTT. Translated, it gives CATSADTQYF.

The gene calls are TRBV4-2 and TRBJ2-2; 9 bases fit TRBD1. V was clipped by 1 base and J by 5 bases; unmatched bases: 8. The CDR3 sequence is 17 residues long. Germline lookup yields CDR1 LGHNA and CDR2 YNFKEQ. CDR3 nucleotides: TGTGCCAGCAGCCAAGCTCCGGGACAGGGCGGGACCGGGGAGCTGTTTTTT. Its protein product is CASSQAPGQGGTGELFF.

The rearrangement links TRBV5-6 to TRBJ1-2; 12 bases fit TRBD1. Germline V gives CDR1 SGHDT, CDR2 YYEEEE. V trimming: 5 bases; J trimming: 1 base; junction bases outside the gene matches: 6. The CDR3 length is 16 residues. The CDR3 sequence: CASSPGTGGYNYGYTF. Written as DNA, the CDR3 is TGTGCCAGCAGTCCCGGGACAGGGGGCTATAACTATGGCTACACCTTC.

This chain links TRBV7-8 with TRBJ2-3; the match to TRBD2 covers 9 bases. Germline CDR1 SGHVS, CDR2 FQNEAQ. V lost 5 bases to trimming and J lost 2 bases; unmatched junction nucleotides: 5. CDR3 size: 15 residues. The CDR3 sequence is CASSILAGSTDTQYF. DNA of the CDR3: TGTGCCAGCAGCATCCTAGCGGGATCCACAGATACGCAGTATTTT.

The CDR3 sequence is CASSLASGNEQYF. The CDR3 DNA reads TGTGCCAGCAGCTTGGCGTCAGGCAACGAGCAGTACTTC. The chain employs TRBV5-6 and TRBJ2-7; D ambiguous. Germline V gene data show CDR1 as SGHDT and CDR2 as YYEEEE. The CDR3 has 13 residues. Trimming stripped 0 bases from V and 5 bases from J, with 9 bases between.

This clone was seen just once. The chain uses TRBV7-3 and TRBJ2-1, with 10 bases lining up with TRBD1. Looked up from germline, CDR1 is SGHTA and CDR2 is FQGTGA. V was pared by 7 bases and J by 2 bases, with 5 bases of the junction left unmatched. CDR3 size: 15 residues. CDR3 sequence: CASTRGTGAYNEQFF. The CDR3 DNA sequence: TGTGCCAGCACCCGGGGGACAGGGGCCTACAATGAGCAGTTCTTC.

V gene TRBV4-1 combines with J gene TRBJ2-1, with TRBD2 matching 10 bases. This CDR3 is built from 16 residues. The ends lost 2 bases at V and 3 bases at J; junction bases unmatched: 4. CDR1 and CDR2 from the germline V gene are MGHRA and YSYEKL. The CDR3 reads CASSQILAGLYNEQFF. CDR3 bases: TGCGCCAGCAGCCAAATACTAGCGGGGCTCTACAATGAGCAGTTCTTC.

The gene calls are TRBV2 and TRBJ1-1; D is undetermined. With 6 bases removed from V and 0 bases from J, the gap between germline ends came to 8 bases. This CDR3 is built from 13 residues. The germline V gene has CDR1 SNHLY and CDR2 FYNNEI. The CDR3 is CASRVDMNTEAFF. DNA of the CDR3: TGTGCCAGCAGAGTTGACATGAACACTGAAGCTTTCTTT.

This clone has only a few counts. CDR3 in amino acids: CASSLGPRGLHGYTF. DNA of the CDR3: TGTGCCAGCAGCTTAGGACCCAGGGGGCTGCATGGCTACACCTTC. This chain connects TRBV7-2 to TRBJ1-2, with 8 positions matching TRBD1. The CDR3 spans 15 residues. V shed 1 base, J shed 6 bases, and the junction held 7 bases outside the gene matches. From germline, CDR1 is SGHTA and CDR2 FQGNSA.

This clone was seen a handful of times. The CDR3 reads CATSRPDRDGETQYF. CDR3 nucleotides: TGTGCCACCAGCAGACCAGACAGGGATGGAGAGACCCAGTACTTC. This rearrangement joins TRBV15 to TRBJ2-5; 7 nucleotides match TRBD1. V shed 2 bases and J 4 bases; nucleotides not matched to a gene: 7. Germline-derived CDR1 and CDR2 are LNHNV and YYDKDF (reference sequence). CDR3 length equals 15 residues.

This clone was seen more than once but under ten times. The V call is TRBV30, the J call TRBJ2-1; D is possibly TRBD2 (7 bases). This CDR3 is built from 16 residues. V was shortened by 3 bases and J by 5 bases, with 20 bases between the two germline ends. Germline values: CDR1 GTSNPN, CDR2 SVGIG (reference sequence). Written as DNA, the CDR3 is TGTGCCTGGAGCAGGGACACTAGGACTAGGAACAATGAGCAGTTCTTC. Translation: CAWSRDTRTRNNEQFF.

Here the CDR3 DNA reads TGTGCCTGGAGTCCCCGGGGGGGGGTCAATGATCAGCCCCAGCATTTT. Protein product: CAWSPRGGVNDQPQHF. The chain joins TRBV30 to TRBJ1-5, with a weak D call TRBD1 (5 bases). Germline CDR1 GTSNPN, CDR2 SVGIG (reference sequence). The CDR3 is 16 amino acids. Between the trimmed V and J ends, which lost 2 bases and 5 bases, there was a span of 19 bases.

CDR3 DNA sequence: TGCGCCAGCAGCTTACAGGCCTCTAGCACTGAAGCTTTCTTT. Its protein is CASSLQASSTEAFF. The chain recombines TRBV5-1 with TRBJ1-1; perhaps TRBD1 as D (5 bases). The ends were cut back, 2 bases at V and 4 bases at J, with 12 bases in the middle. There are 14 residues in the CDR3. Germline assignment: CDR1 SGHRS and CDR2 YFSETQ. The full variable domain, with the rest looked up from reference TRBV5-1 and TRBJ1-1, is KAGVTQTPRYLIKTRGQQVTLSCSPISGHRSVSWYQQTPGQGLQFLFEYFSETQRNKGNFPGRFSGRQFSNSRSEMNVSTLELGDSALYLCASSLQASSTEAFFGQGTRLTVV.

This clone has just a few counts. Other DNA sequences within the sample encode an identical CDR3. V usage is TRBV29-1 and J usage is TRBJ1-1, with TRBD1 matching over 7 bases. The CDR3 spans 13 residues. The germline CDR1 and CDR2 sequences are SQVTM and ANQGSEA. V lost 2 bases, J lost 1 base, and 1 base stayed unmatched. The CDR3 loop is CSVERQGNTEAFF. The CDR3, as DNA: TGCAGCGTTGAACGACAGGGGAACACTGAAGCTTTCTTT.

This clone appeared a few times. V gene TRBV6-1 combines with J gene TRBJ1-4; D ambiguous. Germline CDR1 and CDR2: MNHNS and SASEGT. The CDR3 has 15 amino acids. Trimming stripped 4 bases from V and 0 bases from J, with 9 bases between. CDR3 DNA sequence: TGTGCCAGCAGTGGGTCGTCCGCAACTAATGAAAAACTGTTTTTT. This codes for CASSGSSATNEKLFF.